This T cell receptor (beta chain) is drawn from a study of T cell responses to AZD1222 COVID-19 vaccine. Some clones are missing from TCRdb's copy, which holds only in-frame ones; the method was immunoSEQ multiplex PCR. The profile covers about 110,000 clones, with 70% to 90% appearing a single time and approximately 6.9% taken by the ten largest. Regarding the study as a whole: Reportedly, close to half of spike-specific TCRs are directed against unmutated variant regions. Two doses of AZD1222 preceded a rise in Spike-specific TCR breadth and depth. Donor demographics were predominantly white British with a female majority; clonal diversity may be underestimated. Spike as a whole was targeted by vaccine-associated CD4 TCRs, dominant at 160-218 and 743-854.

Turning to this clone: Its antigen is undetermined.

Germline V gives CDR1 SNHLY, CDR2 FYNNEI. The germline V and J ends were trimmed by 6 bases and 9 bases, with 11 bases remaining between them. CDR3 length equals 12 residues. Sequencing was performed on peripheral blood, taken 28 days after the second AZD1222 dose. The sequence came from an adult who received the AZD1222 COVID-19 vaccine. The chain carries TRBV2 and TRBJ1-4; D may be TRBD1 (6 bases). The CDR3 DNA follows: TGTGCCAGCAGCGCCCAGGGGAAAAAACTGTTTTTT. The encoded protein is CASSAQGKKLFF.